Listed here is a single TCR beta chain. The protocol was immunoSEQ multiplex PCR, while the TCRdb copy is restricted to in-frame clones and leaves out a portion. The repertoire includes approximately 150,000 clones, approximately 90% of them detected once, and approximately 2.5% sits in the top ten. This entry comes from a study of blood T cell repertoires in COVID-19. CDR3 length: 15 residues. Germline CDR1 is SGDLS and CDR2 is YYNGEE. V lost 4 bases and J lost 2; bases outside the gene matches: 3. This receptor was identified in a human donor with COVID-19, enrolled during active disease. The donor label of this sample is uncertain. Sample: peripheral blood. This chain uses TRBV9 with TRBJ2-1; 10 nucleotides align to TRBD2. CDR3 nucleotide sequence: TGTGCCAGCAGCAGAGCGGGAGGGACCTACAATGAGCAGTTCTTC. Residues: CASSRAGGTYNEQFF.